This T cell receptor beta chain was captured in a study of cytomegalovirus exposure and HLA in healthy donors. This CDR3 has 14 residues. Trimming took off 6 bases at V and 5 bases at J, with 16 bases between the two ends. Looked up from germline, CDR1 is MGHDK and CDR2 is SYGVNS. In the PCR, 60 Vbeta and 13 Jbeta primers were used. Assay: immunoSEQ multiplex PCR; the TCRdb copy retains only in-frame clones and omits some. This sample carries 70,000 to 100,000 clones, around 67% of them seen once, and the ten largest clones take approximately 7%. This TCR came from a woman between 50 and 59 years old in good health and CMV-seropositive. What was sequenced was PBMCs. The chain combines TRBV25-1 with TRBJ2-5; D perhaps matches TRBD1 (6 bases). CDR3 nucleotide sequence: TGTGCCAGCAGGCCCAGGGGAGAGGGGGAGACCCAGTACTTC. Its translation: CASRPRGEGETQYF. Filled out from reference TRBV25-1 and TRBJ2-5, the complete variable domain reads EADIYQTPRYLVIGTGKKITLECSQTMGHDKMYWYQQDPGMELHLIHYSYGVNSTEKGDLSSESTVSRIRTEHFPLTLESARPSHTSQYLCASRPRGEGETQYFGPGTRLLVL.